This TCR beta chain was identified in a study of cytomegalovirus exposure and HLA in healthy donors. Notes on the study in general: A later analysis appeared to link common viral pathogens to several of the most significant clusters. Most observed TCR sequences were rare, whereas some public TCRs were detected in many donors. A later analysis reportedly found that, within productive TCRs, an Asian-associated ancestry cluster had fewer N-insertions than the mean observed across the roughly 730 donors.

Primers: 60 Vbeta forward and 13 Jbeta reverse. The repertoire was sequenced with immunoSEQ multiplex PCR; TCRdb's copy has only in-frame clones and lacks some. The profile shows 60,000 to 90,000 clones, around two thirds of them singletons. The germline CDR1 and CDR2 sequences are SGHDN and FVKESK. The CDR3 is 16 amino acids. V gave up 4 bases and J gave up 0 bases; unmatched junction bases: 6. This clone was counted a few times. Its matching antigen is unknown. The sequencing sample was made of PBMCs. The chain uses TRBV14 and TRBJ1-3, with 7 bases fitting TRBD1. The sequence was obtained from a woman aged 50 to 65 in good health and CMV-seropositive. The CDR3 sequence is CASSPLGTDSGNTIYF. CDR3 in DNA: TGTGCCAGCAGCCCGTTAGGGACAGACTCTGGAAACACCATATATTTT.